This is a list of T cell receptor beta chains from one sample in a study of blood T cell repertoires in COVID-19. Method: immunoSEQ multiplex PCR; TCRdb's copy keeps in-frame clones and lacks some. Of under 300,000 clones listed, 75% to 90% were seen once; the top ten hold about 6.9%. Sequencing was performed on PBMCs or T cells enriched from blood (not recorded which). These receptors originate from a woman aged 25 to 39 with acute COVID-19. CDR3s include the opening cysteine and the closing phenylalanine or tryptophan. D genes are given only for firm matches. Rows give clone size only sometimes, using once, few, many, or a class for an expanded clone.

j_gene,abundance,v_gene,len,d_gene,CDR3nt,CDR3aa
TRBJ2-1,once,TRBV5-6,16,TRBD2,TGTGCCAGCAGCCCCTGGGGGGGTAGCTCCTACAATGAGCAGTTCTTC,CASSPWGGSSYNEQFF
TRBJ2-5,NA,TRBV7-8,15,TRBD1,TGTGCCAGCAGCCCCGGGACAGGGACCCAAGAGACCCAGTACTTC,CASSPGTGTQETQYF
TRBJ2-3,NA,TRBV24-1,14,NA,TGTGCCACCAGTGATTTGACCGCAGGAGATACGCAGTATTTT,CATSDLTAGDTQYF
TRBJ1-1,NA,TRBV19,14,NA,TGTGCCAGTAGTCCGATTCGGGAGAACACTGAAGCTTTCTTT,CASSPIRENTEAFF
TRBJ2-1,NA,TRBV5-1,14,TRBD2,TGCGCCAGCAGCTTAGTTACTAGCGGGGGCCCATATTTCTTC,CASSLVTSGGPYFF
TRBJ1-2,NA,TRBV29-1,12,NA,TGCAGCGCCAACAAGTACGCTGGTGGCTACACCTTC,CSANKYAGGYTF
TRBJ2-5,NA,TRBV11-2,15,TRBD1,TGTGCCAGCAGCTCCGCCGGGACAGGGTTAGAGACCCAGTACTTC,CASSSAGTGLETQYF
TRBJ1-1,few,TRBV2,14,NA,TGTGCCAGCGGACAACAGGGTATGAACACTGAAGCTTTCTTT,CASGQQGMNTEAFF
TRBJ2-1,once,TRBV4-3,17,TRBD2,TGCGCCAGCAGCCGGTACCGGGAGTCGGGAGCGGGGAATGAGCAGTTCTTC,CASSRYRESGAGNEQFF
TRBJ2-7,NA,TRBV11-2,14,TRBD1,TGTGCCAGCAGCTTAGGGGACAGGTCCTACGAGCAGTACTTC,CASSLGDRSYEQYF
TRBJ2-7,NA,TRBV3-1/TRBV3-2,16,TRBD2,TGTGCCAGCAGCCATACGGGCTCCTCCAAGCGGGGCGAGCAGTACTTC,CASSHTGSSKRGEQYF
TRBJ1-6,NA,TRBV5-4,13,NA,TGTGCCAGCAGCCTGTATCCTAAATCACCCCTCCACTTT,CASSLYPKSPLHF
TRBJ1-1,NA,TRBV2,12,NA,TGTGCCAGCATACAGATGAACACTGAAGCTTTCTTT,CASIQMNTEAFF
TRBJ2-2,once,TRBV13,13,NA,TGTGCCAGCAATCAGGGCTACACCGGGGAGCTGTTTTTT,CASNQGYTGELFF
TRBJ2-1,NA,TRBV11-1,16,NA,TGTGCCAGCACCCCCGCAGTGGCGGTCTCCTACAATGAGCAGTTCTTC,CASTPAVAVSYNEQFF
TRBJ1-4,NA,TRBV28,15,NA,TGTGCCAGCAGTTCGTCGAACCCGGGGGGGGAAAAACTGTTTTTT,CASSSSNPGGEKLFF
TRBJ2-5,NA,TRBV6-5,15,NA,TGTGCCAGCAGTTACGCAGGGCCAGGTCAAGAGACCCAGTACTTC,CASSYAGPGQETQYF
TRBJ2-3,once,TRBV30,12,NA,TGTGCCTGGCGGGGGACCACAGATACGCAGTATTTT,CAWRGTTDTQYF
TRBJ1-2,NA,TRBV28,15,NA,TGTGCCAGCAGTTTAACAGGGAGTGGCGGCTATGGCTACACCTTC,CASSLTGSGGYGYTF
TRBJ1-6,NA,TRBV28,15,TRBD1,TGTGCCAGCAGGTCCGACAGGGGGCAGGGTTCACCCCTCCACTTT,CASRSDRGQGSPLHF
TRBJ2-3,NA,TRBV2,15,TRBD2,TGTGCCAGCAGTGCGGTTCGGGAGGCGGCAGATACGCAGTATTTT,CASSAVREAADTQYF
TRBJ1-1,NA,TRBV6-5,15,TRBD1,TGTGCCAGCAGTTATGGGGGAAGACAGGGAACTGAAGCTTTCTTT,CASSYGGRQGTEAFF
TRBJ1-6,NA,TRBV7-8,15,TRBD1,TGTGCCAGCAGCTTAGCGACAGGGGCCGGTTCACCCCTCCACTTT,CASSLATGAGSPLHF
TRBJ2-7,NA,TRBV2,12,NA,TGTGCCAGCATAACGAGCTCCTACGAGCAGTACTTC,CASITSSYEQYF
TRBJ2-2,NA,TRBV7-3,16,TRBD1,TGTGCCAGCAGCTCCCCAACAGGGGGGAACACCGGGGAGCTGTTTTTT,CASSSPTGGNTGELFF
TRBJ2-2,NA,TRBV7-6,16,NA,TGTGCCAGCAGCTTAGGTGTGACAGGGAACACCGGGGAGCTGTTTTTT,CASSLGVTGNTGELFF
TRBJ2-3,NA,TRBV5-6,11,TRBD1,TGTGCCAGCAGCAGGCGGGACAGGGGGTCTTTT,CASSRRDRGSF
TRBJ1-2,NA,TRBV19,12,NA,TGTGCCAGTAGTGGCCAGGGCTATGGCTACACCTTC,CASSGQGYGYTF
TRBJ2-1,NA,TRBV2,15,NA,TGTGCCAGCAGTGAAGACGGACGGGACTGGTATGAGCAGTTCTTC,CASSEDGRDWYEQFF
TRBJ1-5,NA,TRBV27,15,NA,TGTGCCAGCAGACCACAGGCCCTTAGCAATCAGCCCCAGCATTTT,CASRPQALSNQPQHF
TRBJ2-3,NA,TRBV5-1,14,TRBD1,TGCGCCAGCAGCACCTGGACAGGGGCAGATACGCAGTATTTT,CASSTWTGADTQYF
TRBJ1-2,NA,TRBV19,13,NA,TGTGCCAGTAGTATAGACCCCAATCGGGGCTACACCTTC,CASSIDPNRGYTF
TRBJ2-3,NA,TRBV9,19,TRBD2,TGTGCCAGCAGCGTAGGGCCTGGGGGGAGGGCATCTAGCACAGATACGCAGTATTTT,CASSVGPGGRASSTDTQYF
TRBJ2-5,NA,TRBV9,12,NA,TGTGCCAGTGGGGACACCAAAGAGACCCAGTACTTC,CASGDTKETQYF
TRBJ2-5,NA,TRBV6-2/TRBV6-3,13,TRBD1,TGTGCCAGCAGTCGGACAGGAAGAGAGACCCAGTACTTC,CASSRTGRETQYF
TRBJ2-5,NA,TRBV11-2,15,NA,TGTGCCAGCAGCCGTCGCTCGGAGCCACAAGAGACCCAGTACTTC,CASSRRSEPQETQYF
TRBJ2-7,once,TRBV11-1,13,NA,TGTGCCAGCAGCCCCGACATATCCTACGAGCAGTACTTC,CASSPDISYEQYF
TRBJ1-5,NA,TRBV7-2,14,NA,TGTGCCAGCAGCTTAGACACAGCCCGGGGAATCCAGCATTTT,CASSLDTARGIQHF
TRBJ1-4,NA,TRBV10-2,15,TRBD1,TGCGCCAGCAGTGAGTGGGACAGGGCTTGGGAAAAACTGTTTTTT,CASSEWDRAWEKLFF
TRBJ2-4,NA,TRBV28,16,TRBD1,TGTGCCAGTCGGACAGGGGGAGGCGAAGCCAAAAACATTCAGTACTTC,CASRTGGGEAKNIQYF
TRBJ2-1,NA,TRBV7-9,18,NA,TGTGCCAGCAGCTTAGTAGAGGGCAGGTCTGCTCGGCGCAATGAGCAGTTCTTC,CASSLVEGRSARRNEQFF
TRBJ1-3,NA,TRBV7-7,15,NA,TGTGCTAGCAGCCCAGGACAGTCCTCTGGAAACACCATATATTTT,CASSPGQSSGNTIYF
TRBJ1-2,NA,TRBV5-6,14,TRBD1,TGTGCCAGCAGCGCGCCGGACAGGGAATATGGCTACACCTTC,CASSAPDREYGYTF